This TCR beta chain was sequenced during a study of identifying expanded T cells in peripheral blood. Clones were sequenced by immunoSEQ multiplex PCR, and TCRdb holds only the in-frame ones, with some missing. This repertoire shows 75,000 to 95,000 clones, approximately 90% found once; its top ten account for approximately 3%. The origin of this receptor is a person between 18 and 75 years old in good health. Input material: blood.

CDR3 nucleotide sequence: TGCGCCAGCAGCCAAGATGATCGACCCCTCGAGGCCGGCTACACCTTC. Translated: CASSQDDRPLEAGYTF. The V gene is TRBV4-3, the J gene TRBJ1-2; no definite D call. CDR3 length: 16 residues. V was pared by 0 bases and J by 8 bases, with 19 bases between. Germline V gives CDR1 LGHNA, CDR2 YSLEER.